The T cell receptor beta chain described here comes from a study of blood T cell repertoires in COVID-19. Overall study: Acute-phase and convalescent COVID-19 samples originated in the United States, Italy and Spain. Sources were T cells, B-cell-depleted T cells, or PBMCs; the material itself was cDNA or gDNA.

The CDR3 totals 14 residues. Germline loops: CDR1 DFQATT, CDR2 SNEGSKA (reference sequence). V was cut by 3 bases and J by 3 bases, with 13 bases left in between. Only one count was recorded for this clone. Study processing details: Nucleated cell counts were estimated from reference gene primer amplification. Assay used: immunoSEQ multiplex PCR; TCRdb lists only in-frame clones, some missing. V and J calls and clone size are those listed in that table; D and trimming were worked out from the DNA. The sample yields some 340,000 clones, around 85% seen once. Sequencing was performed on peripheral blood. The TCR was taken from a woman between 18 and 29 years old with acute or convalescent COVID-19. This rearrangement joins TRBV20-1 to TRBJ2-3; D is perhaps TRBD2 (5 bases). The CDR3 nucleotides are TGCAGTGCTAGTCCTGGTGGGAGAACAGATACGCAGTATTTT. Translation gives CSASPGGRTDTQYF.